The rows below give T cell receptor beta chains drawn from one sample of a study of identical twins. Each CDR3 protein gets one entry after TCRdb re-called the 5' RACE reads with MiXCR. The sample consists of hundreds of thousands of distinct CDR3 sequences, roughly 6.2% of them appearing once. The sequencing sample was made of naive T cells sorted from blood. These receptors were obtained from a young man in good health. Both conserved end residues are part of each CDR3. The order of the fields is J gene, clone size, D gene, V gene, CDR3 DNA, CDR3 protein. A D gene is named only where the DNA matches it firmly. Size is stated for part of the rows, as once, few or many counts, or as a class when the clone is expanded.

TRBJ1-5,many,-,TRBV12-3/TRBV12-4,TGTGCCAGCAGTTTGGTCGCCGATAGCAATCAGCCCCAGCATTTT,CASSLVADSNQPQHF
TRBJ2-5,many,TRBD1,TRBV11-1,TGTGCCAGCAGCTATAATCGGGACAGGGACCAAGAGACCCAGTACTTC,CASSYNRDRDQETQYF
TRBJ2-1,few,TRBD2,TRBV7-9,TGTGCCAGCAGCCGGGCGGGGGACAATGAGCAGTTCTTC,CASSRAGDNEQFF
TRBJ2-1,few,-,TRBV5-1,TGCGCCAGCAGCTTGGAACAGCCTTCTGGCAATGAGCAGTTCTTC,CASSLEQPSGNEQFF
TRBJ1-5,many,-,TRBV12-3/TRBV12-4,TGTGCCAGCAGTTTAGGAGTGGGGTCCAGGGATCAGCCCCAGCATTTT,CASSLGVGSRDQPQHF
TRBJ2-2,few,TRBD1,TRBV10-1,TGCGCCAGCAGTCCCTTGGACAGGCGAAACACCGGGGAGCTGTTTTTT,CASSPLDRRNTGELFF
TRBJ2-2,many,-,TRBV7-9,TGTGCCAGCAGCTCCTCCAATGGCGGGGAGCTGTTTTTT,CASSSSNGGELFF
TRBJ2-3,few,TRBD2,TRBV24-1,TGTGCCACCAGTGATCGACTAGCGGGAGCCAGAGATACGCAGTATTTT,CATSDRLAGARDTQYF
TRBJ1-5,many,-,TRBV20-1,TGCAGTGCTAGAGCCGGGCCGATCGCTAGTCAGCCCCAGCATTTT,CSARAGPIASQPQHF
TRBJ2-4,many,-,TRBV15,TGTGCCACCAGCGTGCGCGAGGTGGACATTCAGTACTTC,CATSVREVDIQYF
TRBJ2-1,few,-,TRBV5-1,TGCGCCAGCAGCGCCGACATCGGAAAATACAATGAGCAGTTCTTC,CASSADIGKYNEQFF
TRBJ2-1,few,TRBD2,TRBV4-3,TGCGCCAGCAGCCAACATCAGACTAGCGGGATGACCAGCTCCTACAATGAGCAGTTCTTC,CASSQHQTSGMTSSYNEQFF
TRBJ2-1,few,TRBD2,TRBV24-1,TGTGCCACCAGTGTGGTGGGGAGGGAGGGAGGGGAGCAGTTCTTC,CATSVVGREGGEQFF
TRBJ2-3,-,-,TRBV11-2,TGTGCCAGCAGCTTCCTGGGAGTAGCAAAAGATACGCAGTATTTT,CASSFLGVAKDTQYF
TRBJ2-7,few,-,TRBV27,TGTGCCAGCAGTGGGGAGGCCCGCGAGCAGTACTTC,CASSGEAREQYF
TRBJ1-4,once,-,TRBV27,TGTGCCAGCAGTTTATTAGGGACGGTTAGGCAAAAACTGTTTTTT,CASSLLGTVRQKLFF
TRBJ2-1,many,TRBD2,TRBV5-1,TGCGCCAGCAGCCTGGAGCGGGTGCGGGAGGGCCTCAATGAGCAGTTCTTC,CASSLERVREGLNEQFF
TRBJ2-1,-,TRBD2,TRBV7-9,TGTGCCAGCAGCCATAGCGGGAAGTCCTACAATGAGCAGTTCTTC,CASSHSGKSYNEQFF
TRBJ1-3,many,-,TRBV20-1,TGCAGTGCTAGAGATCTACGCCGGCCCTCTGGAAACACCATATATTTT,CSARDLRRPSGNTIYF
TRBJ2-1,few,TRBD2,TRBV9,TGTGCCAGCGCCTATTCAGCGGGAGCCTACGATGAGCAGTTCTTC,CASAYSAGAYDEQFF
TRBJ2-1,many,TRBD1,TRBV24-1,TGTGCCACCAGTAGGACAGGGATCTACAATGAGCAGTTCTTC,CATSRTGIYNEQFF
TRBJ2-2,-,TRBD2,TRBV7-2,TGTGCCAGCAGCGTCGTACTAGCGGGAGGGACCGGGGAGCTGTTTTTT,CASSVVLAGGTGELFF
TRBJ2-5,-,-,TRBV29-1,TGCAGCGTTGCTCCCGTTGAGAGACAAGAGACCCAGTACTTC,CSVAPVERQETQYF
TRBJ2-3,many,-,TRBV5-1,TGCGCCAGCAGCCTCCACCCCACCTACACAGATACGCAGTATTTT,CASSLHPTYTDTQYF
TRBJ1-6,-,TRBD1,TRBV7-9,TGTGCCAGCACCAACAGGGGGCTGAATTCACCCCTCCACTTT,CASTNRGLNSPLHF
TRBJ2-3,many,TRBD1,TRBV5-1,TGCGCCAGCAGTTACCGGGACAGTAGCACAGATACGCAGTATTTT,CASSYRDSSTDTQYF
TRBJ1-1,many,-,TRBV29-1,TGCAGCGTTTCCGGGACGGGCCTTGAAGCTTTCTTT,CSVSGTGLEAFF
TRBJ2-6,-,-,TRBV15,TGTGCCACCAGCAGAGTACGCTCTGGGGCCAACGTCCTGACTTTC,CATSRVRSGANVLTF
TRBJ1-4,few,-,TRBV4-1,TGCGCCAGCAGCCCCGGGAAGCTGGTGCAAACAAATGAAAAACTGTTTTTT,CASSPGKLVQTNEKLFF
TRBJ2-1,-,-,TRBV7-8,TGTGCCAGCAGCTTATGGGTAGCGGAAAATGAGCAGTTCTTC,CASSLWVAENEQFF
TRBJ2-7,-,-,TRBV20-1,TGCAGTGCTGCACACTTCCGGGGTCTTAGCTCCTACGAGCAGTACTTC,CSAAHFRGLSSYEQYF